This entry features one T cell receptor (beta chain) sequence. These data belong to a study of cytomegalovirus exposure and HLA in healthy donors. Vbeta (60) and Jbeta (13) primers were used in the PCR. The method was immunoSEQ multiplex PCR; TCRdb's version includes in-frame clones alone and lacks a portion of them. The repertoire table contains 140,000 to 150,000 clones. The length of the CDR3 is 14 residues. Looked up from germline, CDR1 is MNHEY and CDR2 is SVGAGI. Trimming at V came to 6 bases and at J to 7 bases, leaving 9 bases not matched to a gene. The chain combines TRBV6-5 with TRBJ1-2; the match to TRBD1 covers 9 bases. The TCR sequence derives from a male donor in good health and CMV-seronegative. The specimen was PBMCs. This CDR3 reads CASRQTGGLGGYTF. The CDR3 nucleotides read TGTGCCAGCAGGCAAACAGGGGGCTTAGGTGGCTACACCTTC.